This T cell receptor (beta chain) comes out of a study of T-cell memory formation after mild COVID-19. Study at large: Largely donor-specific sequence clusters came from a couple of donors.

TCRdb processed the 5' RACE reads anew with MiXCR; each CDR3 protein has one entry. The sample lists under 250,000 distinct CDR3 sequences, less than 20% seen once, with 2.1% in the top ten. In regard to this clonotype: Its antigen is undetermined.

The CDR3 totals 12 residues. Trimming took 5 bases from V and 4 from J, leaving 3 bases between them. Germline assignment: CDR1 SGHTA and CDR2 FQGNSA. Study-wide results and caveats: Most CD4+ clones that shrank were in CM and EM, while CD8+ ones turned up in EMRA. Some clones that responded were present in memory (sampled pre-infection), which suggests cross-reactive memory joined. Day 37-peaking second-wave clones had unconfirmed SARS-CoV-2 specificity.

The chain employs TRBV7-2 and TRBJ1-6; D unresolved. Input material: PBMCs or a T cell subset sorted from them (not recorded which). The sequence was obtained from an adult woman who had mild COVID-19 (a few samples of this study predate the infection). Cell type and time point are not known. The CDR3 DNA follows: TGTGCCAGCAGCCCGTATAATTCACCCCTCCACTTT. It specifies CASSPYNSPLHF.